A selection of T cell receptor beta chains follows, all from one sample in a study of radiation and T cells in renal cell carcinoma. The protocol was immunoSEQ multiplex PCR, while the TCRdb copy is restricted to in-frame clones and leaves out a portion. The data contain about 150,000 clones, about 87% of them singletons. The sequenced sample was blood, obtained from a patient whose treatment included radiotherapy and nephrectomy. Every receptor here comes from a woman in her 70s with renal cell carcinoma. Each CDR3 is given with its conserved first and last residue. D genes are given only for firm matches. The size entry is marked missing in some rows and otherwise reads once, few, many or a size class.

cdr3_length: 14
j_call: TRBJ1-2
v_call: TRBV4-3
clone_size: NA
d_call: NA
cdr3_aa: CASSQWTGPRGYTF
cdr3_nt: TGCGCCAGCAGCCAGTGGACCGGGCCTCGCGGCTACACCTTC

cdr3_length: 15
j_call: TRBJ2-7
v_call: TRBV11-3
clone_size: NA
d_call: NA
cdr3_aa: CASSFDRGAPYEQYF
cdr3_nt: TGTGCCAGCAGCTTCGATAGGGGGGCACCCTACGAGCAGTACTTC

cdr3_length: 15
j_call: TRBJ2-5
v_call: TRBV28
clone_size: NA
d_call: TRBD1
cdr3_aa: CASSTPGQGVETQYF
cdr3_nt: TGTGCCAGCAGTACGCCGGGACAGGGGGTCGAGACCCAGTACTTC

cdr3_length: 14
j_call: TRBJ1-1
v_call: TRBV5-1
clone_size: NA
d_call: NA
cdr3_aa: CASSLEQGNTEAFF
cdr3_nt: TGCGCCAGCAGCTTGGAACAGGGGAACACTGAAGCTTTCTTT

cdr3_length: 16
j_call: TRBJ1-2
v_call: TRBV6-5
clone_size: NA
d_call: TRBD1
cdr3_aa: CASSYTHPTGGNGYTF
cdr3_nt: TGTGCCAGCAGTTACACACACCCTACAGGGGGCAATGGCTACACCTTC

cdr3_length: 14
j_call: TRBJ2-2
v_call: TRBV19
clone_size: NA
d_call: NA
cdr3_aa: CASSIRGDTGELFF
cdr3_nt: TGTGCCAGTAGTATACGAGGAGACACCGGGGAGCTGTTTTTT

cdr3_length: 14
j_call: TRBJ2-6
v_call: TRBV7-7
clone_size: NA
d_call: NA
cdr3_aa: CASSLGPGANVLTF
cdr3_nt: TGTGCTAGCAGCTTAGGCCCTGGGGCCAACGTCCTGACTTTC

cdr3_length: 16
j_call: TRBJ1-5
v_call: TRBV7-9
clone_size: NA
d_call: TRBD1
cdr3_aa: CASSLRQGAGEQPQHF
cdr3_nt: TGTGCCAGCAGCTTACGACAGGGGGCAGGAGAGCAGCCCCAGCATTTT

cdr3_length: 11
j_call: TRBJ2-7
v_call: TRBV1
clone_size: NA
d_call: NA
cdr3_aa: CTSSYRVPQDF
cdr3_nt: TGCACCAGCAGCTACAGGGTCCCTCAGGACTTC

cdr3_length: 15
j_call: TRBJ2-3
v_call: TRBV29-1
clone_size: NA
d_call: NA
cdr3_aa: CSAPQGRGRSDTQYF
cdr3_nt: TGCAGCGCACCACAGGGTAGGGGGAGGTCAGATACGCAGTATTTT

cdr3_length: 17
j_call: TRBJ1-5
v_call: TRBV5-4
clone_size: NA
d_call: TRBD1
cdr3_aa: CASSKGTGGTSNQPQHF
cdr3_nt: TGTGCCAGCAGCAAGGGGACAGGGGGCACGAGCAATCAGCCCCAGCATTTT

cdr3_length: 14
j_call: TRBJ1-5
v_call: TRBV7-8
clone_size: NA
d_call: NA
cdr3_aa: CASSLASSNQPQHF
cdr3_nt: TGTGCCAGCAGCTTAGCGTCTAGCAATCAGCCCCAGCATTTT

cdr3_length: 12
j_call: TRBJ2-5
v_call: TRBV7-8
clone_size: once
d_call: NA
cdr3_aa: CASSLVEETQYF
cdr3_nt: TGTGCCAGCAGCTTAGTAGAAGAGACCCAGTACTTC

cdr3_length: 14
j_call: TRBJ1-1
v_call: TRBV29-1
clone_size: NA
d_call: NA
cdr3_aa: CSVARKIAYTEAFF
cdr3_nt: TGCAGCGTTGCCCGGAAAATAGCTTACACTGAAGCTTTCTTT

cdr3_length: 12
j_call: TRBJ1-1
v_call: TRBV28
clone_size: NA
d_call: NA
cdr3_aa: CASSLSNTEAFF
cdr3_nt: TGTGCCAGCAGTCTCTCCAATACTGAAGCTTTCTTT

cdr3_length: 16
j_call: TRBJ1-5
v_call: TRBV27
clone_size: NA
d_call: NA
cdr3_aa: CASSLSGWGGNQPQHF
cdr3_nt: TGTGCCAGCAGTTTATCCGGCTGGGGGGGTAATCAGCCCCAGCATTTT

cdr3_length: 14
j_call: TRBJ1-1
v_call: TRBV6-1
clone_size: once
d_call: NA
cdr3_aa: CASRATPGDTEAFF
cdr3_nt: TGTGCCAGCCGGGCGACCCCTGGGGACACTGAAGCTTTCTTT

cdr3_length: 15
j_call: TRBJ2-1
v_call: TRBV7-2
clone_size: NA
d_call: TRBD2
cdr3_aa: CASSRTSGGAGEQFF
cdr3_nt: TGTGCCAGCAGCCGGACTAGCGGGGGTGCGGGTGAGCAGTTCTTC

cdr3_length: 19
j_call: TRBJ2-5
v_call: TRBV4-1
clone_size: NA
d_call: TRBD2
cdr3_aa: CASSQVAGLAGGLKETQYF
cdr3_nt: TGCGCCAGCAGCCAAGTCGCGGGACTAGCGGGGGGGCTGAAAGAGACCCAGTACTTC

cdr3_length: 13
j_call: TRBJ2-7
v_call: TRBV5-1
clone_size: NA
d_call: TRBD1
cdr3_aa: CASSLAGQDLQYF
cdr3_nt: TGCGCCAGCAGCTTGGCGGGACAGGACCTGCAGTACTTC

cdr3_length: 15
j_call: TRBJ2-3
v_call: TRBV7-9
clone_size: once
d_call: NA
cdr3_aa: CASSPAVRGSDTQYF
cdr3_nt: TGTGCCAGCAGCCCGGCGGTACGAGGCTCAGATACGCAGTATTTT

cdr3_length: 15
j_call: TRBJ1-1
v_call: TRBV5-6
clone_size: NA
d_call: TRBD1
cdr3_aa: CASSLEQGWNTEAFF
cdr3_nt: TGTGCCAGCAGCTTGGAACAGGGGTGGAACACTGAAGCTTTCTTT

cdr3_length: 13
j_call: TRBJ1-1
v_call: TRBV30
clone_size: few
d_call: NA
cdr3_aa: CAWSPYSNTEAFF
cdr3_nt: TGTGCCTGGAGCCCTTATTCGAACACTGAAGCTTTCTTT

cdr3_length: 14
j_call: TRBJ1-6
v_call: TRBV27
clone_size: NA
d_call: NA
cdr3_aa: CASSLNGYNSPLHF
cdr3_nt: TGTGCCAGCAGTTTAAACGGATATAATTCACCCCTCCACTTT

cdr3_length: 14
j_call: TRBJ2-1
v_call: TRBV28
clone_size: NA
d_call: NA
cdr3_aa: CASSPPRPGPRQFF
cdr3_nt: TGTGCCAGCAGTCCCCCCCGACCGGGACCCAGGCAGTTCTTC

cdr3_length: 11
j_call: TRBJ2-5
v_call: TRBV29-1
clone_size: few
d_call: NA
cdr3_aa: CSVGAVETQYF
cdr3_nt: TGCAGCGTTGGTGCGGTGGAGACCCAGTACTTC

cdr3_length: 14
j_call: TRBJ1-5
v_call: TRBV9
clone_size: NA
d_call: NA
cdr3_aa: CASSVRGTDQPQHF
cdr3_nt: TGTGCCAGCAGCGTAAGGGGGACGGATCAGCCCCAGCATTTT

cdr3_length: 17
j_call: TRBJ2-1
v_call: TRBV5-4
clone_size: NA
d_call: NA
cdr3_aa: CASSNAGTAGSYNEQFF
cdr3_nt: TGTGCCAGCAGCAACGCCGGGACAGCGGGGAGCTACAATGAGCAGTTCTTC

cdr3_length: 14
j_call: TRBJ1-1
v_call: TRBV29-1
clone_size: NA
d_call: NA
cdr3_aa: CSVERIMSNTEAFF
cdr3_nt: TGCAGCGTTGAGAGGATTATGTCGAACACTGAAGCTTTCTTT

cdr3_length: 15
j_call: TRBJ1-2
v_call: TRBV6-5
clone_size: NA
d_call: NA
cdr3_aa: CASSYFRDITYGYTF
cdr3_nt: TGTGCCAGCAGTTATTTTAGGGACATCACTTATGGCTACACCTTC

cdr3_length: 15
j_call: TRBJ1-1
v_call: TRBV19
clone_size: NA
d_call: NA
cdr3_aa: CASSITDPSNTEAFF
cdr3_nt: TGTGCCAGTAGTATAACAGATCCCTCGAACACTGAAGCTTTCTTT

cdr3_length: 16
j_call: TRBJ2-5
v_call: TRBV7-2
clone_size: NA
d_call: TRBD1
cdr3_aa: CASSLVPGQVQETQYF
cdr3_nt: TGTGCCAGCAGCTTAGTACCGGGACAGGTTCAAGAGACCCAGTACTTC

cdr3_length: 14
j_call: TRBJ1-2
v_call: TRBV6-5
clone_size: NA
d_call: TRBD1
cdr3_aa: CASRLSGGDYGYTF
cdr3_nt: TGTGCCAGCAGGCTGTCAGGGGGCGACTATGGCTACACCTTC

cdr3_length: 12
j_call: TRBJ2-5
v_call: TRBV10-3
clone_size: NA
d_call: TRBD1
cdr3_aa: CAISELGQGQYF
cdr3_nt: TGTGCCATCAGTGAGTTGGGACAGGGCCAGTACTTC

cdr3_length: 14
j_call: TRBJ2-6
v_call: TRBV5-4
clone_size: NA
d_call: NA
cdr3_aa: CASSTGSGANVLTF
cdr3_nt: TGTGCCAGCAGCACGGGCTCTGGGGCCAACGTCCTGACTTTC

cdr3_length: 14
j_call: TRBJ2-7
v_call: TRBV6-1
clone_size: NA
d_call: TRBD1
cdr3_aa: CASSWDRGFYEQYF
cdr3_nt: TGTGCCAGCAGTTGGGACAGGGGCTTCTACGAGCAGTACTTC

cdr3_length: 15
j_call: TRBJ2-2
v_call: TRBV7-9
clone_size: once
d_call: TRBD1
cdr3_aa: CASSLRTGATGELFF
cdr3_nt: TGTGCCAGCAGCTTACGTACAGGGGCCACCGGGGAGCTGTTTTTT

cdr3_length: 16
j_call: TRBJ1-6
v_call: TRBV15
clone_size: NA
d_call: TRBD1
cdr3_aa: CATSRQTGVGNSPLHF
cdr3_nt: TGTGCCACCAGCAGACAAACAGGGGTAGGTAATTCACCCCTCCACTTT

cdr3_length: 14
j_call: TRBJ1-2
v_call: TRBV29-1
clone_size: NA
d_call: TRBD1
cdr3_aa: CSAEGQEANYGYTF
cdr3_nt: TGCAGCGCAGAAGGACAGGAAGCTAACTATGGCTACACCTTC

cdr3_length: 13
j_call: TRBJ2-2
v_call: TRBV21-1
clone_size: once
d_call: NA
cdr3_aa: CASSKGDTGELFF
cdr3_nt: TGTGCCAGCAGCAAAGGGGACACCGGGGAGCTGTTTTTT

cdr3_length: 13
j_call: TRBJ1-1
v_call: TRBV7-2
clone_size: few
d_call: NA
cdr3_aa: CASSSDPNTEAFF
cdr3_nt: TGTGCCAGCAGCTCGGACCCTAACACTGAAGCTTTCTTT

cdr3_length: 15
j_call: TRBJ2-3
v_call: TRBV6-5
clone_size: NA
d_call: TRBD1
cdr3_aa: CASSQTGLLTDTQYF
cdr3_nt: TGTGCCAGCAGTCAGACAGGGTTGCTAACAGATACGCAGTATTTT

cdr3_length: 14
j_call: TRBJ1-6
v_call: TRBV30
clone_size: NA
d_call: NA
cdr3_aa: CAWTRPNYNSPLHF
cdr3_nt: TGTGCCTGGACTCGGCCTAACTATAATTCACCCCTCCACTTT

cdr3_length: 16
j_call: TRBJ2-7
v_call: TRBV14
clone_size: NA
d_call: NA
cdr3_aa: CASSQEPGRSSYEQYF
cdr3_nt: TGTGCCAGCAGCCAAGAACCAGGGCGGAGCTCCTACGAGCAGTACTTC

cdr3_length: 14
j_call: TRBJ2-7
v_call: TRBV5-5
clone_size: NA
d_call: NA
cdr3_aa: CASSLGSASYEQYF
cdr3_nt: TGTGCCAGCAGCTTGGGTTCAGCCTCCTACGAGCAGTACTTC

cdr3_length: 17
j_call: TRBJ1-1
v_call: TRBV19
clone_size: NA
d_call: TRBD1
cdr3_aa: CASSMRGKTGWNTEAFF
cdr3_nt: TGTGCCAGTAGTATGAGGGGAAAGACAGGGTGGAACACTGAAGCTTTCTTT

cdr3_length: 15
j_call: TRBJ2-3
v_call: TRBV19
clone_size: NA
d_call: NA
cdr3_aa: CASSSPRPQADTQYF
cdr3_nt: TGTGCTTCCTCATCCCCAAGACCCCAGGCAGATACGCAGTATTTT

cdr3_length: 15
j_call: TRBJ1-5
v_call: TRBV6-1
clone_size: few
d_call: NA
cdr3_aa: CASTNREGSNQPQHF
cdr3_nt: TGTGCCAGCACCAACAGGGAGGGAAGCAATCAGCCCCAGCATTTT

cdr3_length: 13
j_call: TRBJ2-3
v_call: TRBV9
clone_size: NA
d_call: NA
cdr3_aa: CASGSASTDTQYF
cdr3_nt: TGTGCCAGCGGCAGTGCTAGCACAGATACGCAGTATTTT

cdr3_length: 16
j_call: TRBJ2-4
v_call: TRBV5-8
clone_size: few
d_call: TRBD1
cdr3_aa: CASSNDRETAKNIQYF
cdr3_nt: TGTGCCAGCAGCAATGACAGGGAGACGGCCAAAAACATTCAGTACTTC

cdr3_length: 16
j_call: TRBJ2-3
v_call: TRBV19
clone_size: NA
d_call: TRBD2
cdr3_aa: CASSEREMRSTDTQYF
cdr3_nt: TGTGCCAGTAGTGAGCGGGAAATGAGGAGCACAGATACGCAGTATTTT

cdr3_length: 14
j_call: TRBJ2-2
v_call: TRBV7-3
clone_size: once
d_call: NA
cdr3_aa: CASSSARITGELFF
cdr3_nt: TGTGCCAGCAGCTCGGCGCGCATCACCGGGGAGCTGTTTTTT

cdr3_length: 14
j_call: TRBJ2-5
v_call: TRBV11-3
clone_size: NA
d_call: TRBD1
cdr3_aa: CASSLGQGAETQYF
cdr3_nt: TGTGCCAGCAGCTTAGGGCAGGGGGCTGAGACCCAGTACTTC

cdr3_length: 15
j_call: TRBJ2-7
v_call: TRBV9
clone_size: once
d_call: TRBD1
cdr3_aa: CASSVAWGTGYEQYF
cdr3_nt: TGTGCCAGCAGCGTAGCCTGGGGGACAGGGTACGAGCAGTACTTC

cdr3_length: 16
j_call: TRBJ1-2
v_call: TRBV19
clone_size: once
d_call: TRBD1
cdr3_aa: CASSLQGARRKDGYTF
cdr3_nt: TGTGCCAGTAGTTTACAGGGGGCGCGAAGAAAGGATGGCTACACCTTC